This T cell receptor (beta chain) emerged from a study of blood T cell repertoires in COVID-19 (dated by TCRdb to 2019 to 2021). Some background on the complete study: Collaborator samples came from the United States, Italy and Spain and covered acute and convalescent phases of COVID-19. Samples were obtained from the ongoing ImmuneRACE study (first 160 participants) and from some 1,300 subjects provided by 6 global collaborators. The repertoires were made available in a free public database intended to serve as a resource for research on the immune response to SARS-CoV-2. HLA class I and class II types, where available, came from metadata supplied by the sample provider rather than from assay-based typing. Nearly every sample came with metadata listing a de-identified subject ID, COVID-19 status, age in years and sex. The prospective study material was composed of cDNA or gDNA derived from T cells, B-cell-depleted T cells, or PBMCs. The dataset comprised deeply sampled blood TCRbeta repertoires from subjects exposed to, actively infected with, or recovered from COVID-19.

TCRbeta CDR3 regions were amplified from genomic DNA using the immunoSEQ Assay, a bias-controlled multiplex PCR. Turning to the authors' computational methods: Within the assay, amplification of reference gene primers was used to estimate how many nucleated cells each sample contained. Sequence reads were collapsed and filtered to measure the absolute abundance of every unique TCRbeta CDR3 rearrangement. For each sample, productive Simpson clonality was calculated as the square root of Simpson's diversity index across productive rearrangements. What TCRdb holds here is the immuneACCESS table cut down to in-frame rearrangements. Part of the clones is not present; checked against another copy, under half of the missing clones reflect an unresolved V gene, and the others are unexplained. The DNA was the basis for D and trimming; V, J and clone size are from that table. This sample has about 190,000 clones in its table, and more than 70% of those were observed once. Together, the top ten hold about 3% of the sample.

Overall results and qualifications from the work: The quantity of clinical and demographic metadata differed by source and by participant and was supplied without curation.

As encoded in the germline V gene, CDR1 is SGDLS while CDR2 is YYNGEE. V loses 1 base, J loses 1 base, and the germline ends lie 7 bases apart. From cysteine to phenylalanine, the CDR3 is 14 amino acids long. Solely the CDR3 DNA is kept, with 42 bases framed from the first base. Collaborating institutions collected whole blood in K2EDTA tubes following their own protocols. Collaborator samples were shipped for TCRbeta analysis as frozen whole blood, isolated PBMCs, or DNA extracted from either sample type. This clone was observed a single time. Its recognized antigen is unknown. No base quality information exists; no much larger clone differs at one position.

This sequence originates from a woman older than 75 with active or convalescent COVID-19. The chain joins TRBV9 to TRBJ2-3; perhaps TRBD1 is the D gene, with 5 bases matching. Material: peripheral blood. The nucleotide sequence reads as follows: TGTGCCAGCAGCGTACAGGGCCGCACAGATACGCAGTATTTT. Its coded protein is CASSVQGRTDTQYF.